This note documents a single TCR beta chain sequence. CD45RO-negative CD8 cells positively selected for CCR7 made up the naive population, which excluded terminally differentiated effector memory CD45RA+ cells. Sequencing used immunoSEQ multiplex PCR; TCRdb keeps in-frame clones, though not all of them. The data show about 820,000 clones, 90% to 95% seen once. Germline V gene lookup returns CDR1 SGHAT and CDR2 FQNNGV. The CDR3 length is 16 residues. The trim removed 5 bases at V and 5 bases at J, leaving 8 bases unmatched. The sample originates from a study of shared clonotypes between healthy human individuals.

Sequenced input: naive CD8+ T cells sorted from blood. This clonotype originated in a man aged 25 to 40 in good health. The gene calls are TRBV11-2 and TRBJ2-3, with 12 positions matching TRBD2. CDR3 DNA: TGTGCCAGCAGCGCAAGCCTAGCGGGAGGGGTAGATACGCAGTATTTT. Protein product: CASSASLAGGVDTQYF.